The 18 T cell receptor beta chains in this list originate from one sample, sequenced in a study of lymphopenia after photon versus proton radiotherapy. Sequenced by immunoSEQ multiplex PCR; TCRdb stores in-frame clones only, minus some. The sample has about 83,000 clones, over 70% seen once. This sample comprised peripheral blood, obtained from a patient treated with proton-based radiotherapy. All receptors derive from a man in his sixties with pancreatic cancer.

This clone was detected only once. DNA of the CDR3: TGTGCCATCAGTGGGCTTGGGGGCGGCTCCTACGAGCAGTACTTC. Translating gives CAISGLGGGSYEQYF. This chain connects TRBV10-3 to TRBJ2-7; maybe TRBD1 (6 bases). Looked up from germline, CDR1 is ENHRY and CDR2 is SYGVKD. The ends were cut back, 4 bases at V and 0 bases at J, with 13 bases in the middle. The CDR3 consists of 15 residues.

This sequence joins TRBV28 and TRBJ2-5, with 9 bases lining up with TRBD1. Germline CDR1 MDHEN, CDR2 SYDVKM. The V gene end was trimmed by 6 bases and the J gene end by 5 bases; junction bases not matched to a gene: 13. This CDR3 spans 16 amino acids. The CDR3 coding sequence is TGTGCCAGCAGCCCACAGGGGGCGCGTGTATCTGAGACCCAGTACTTC. It codes for CASSPQGARVSETQYF.

The chain uses TRBV7-4 and TRBJ1-5; 7 bases fit TRBD1. In germline, CDR1 is SGHVT, CDR2 SQSDAQ. V shed 7 bases, J shed 5 bases, and the junction held 17 bases outside the gene matches. There are 17 residues in the CDR3. CDR3 DNA sequence: TGTGCCAGCAAAAAAGCGTCTCCGGGACAGAGTCATCAGCCCCAGCATTTT. It yields the protein CASKKASPGQSHQPQHF. The full variable domain, with the rest looked up from reference TRBV7-4 and TRBJ1-5, is GAGVSQSPRYKVAKRGRDVALRCDSISGHVTLYWYRQTLGQGSEVLTYSQSDAQRDKSGRPSGRFSAERPERSVSTLKIQRTEQGDSAVYLCASKKASPGQSHQPQHFGDGTRLSIL.

V is TRBV7-3 and J is TRBJ2-7; 7 bases agree with TRBD2. Germline CDR1 reads SGHTA; CDR2 reads FQGTGA. The CDR3 totals 15 residues. With V trimmed by 1 base and J by 3 bases, 6 bases remained unmatched. The CDR3 DNA is TGTGCCAGCAGCTTAAGTGGCGGGAGTTTCTACGAGCAGTACTTC. Amino acids: CASSLSGGSFYEQYF.

CDR3 sequence (DNA): TGTGCCAGCCGAGAGTGGACAGGGGGCACCACCGGGGAGCTGTTTTTT. Amino acids: CASREWTGGTTGELFF. The chain carries TRBV7-9 and TRBJ2-2; 11 nucleotides align to TRBD1. V gave up 8 bases and J gave up 4 bases; unmatched junction bases: 9. The CDR3 runs to 16 residues. CDR1 SEHNR and CDR2 FQNEAQ come from the germline V gene (reference sequence).

CDR3 nucleotides: TGTGCCAGCAGCTCCCACACCTACAATGAGCAGTTCTTC. Translation: CASSSHTYNEQFF. This chain uses TRBV11-1 with TRBJ2-1; no reliable D call. The V gene lost 4 bases and the J gene lost 2 bases, with 6 bases spanning the gap. The CDR3 loop spans 13 amino acids. The germline gives CDR1 SGHAT, CDR2 FQDESV (reference sequence).

The chain joins TRBV15 to TRBJ1-1; D is unclear. The germline V gene encodes CDR1 LNHNV and CDR2 YYDKDF (reference sequence). The germline V and J ends were trimmed by 1 base and 2 bases, with 17 bases remaining between them. There are 17 residues in the CDR3. The CDR3 sequence is CATSRGSKTGPNTEAFF. The CDR3 coding sequence is TGTGCCACCAGCAGAGGATCAAAAACGGGCCCCAACACTGAAGCTTTCTTT.

This clone turned up a few times. The chain carries TRBV25-1 and TRBJ1-2, with TRBD1 identical over 11 bases. The V segment lost 0 bases and the J segment 8 bases; nucleotides outside the gene matches: 8. This CDR3 is 16 amino acids long. Germline CDR1 is MGHDK and CDR2 is SYGVNS. CDR3 DNA: TGTGCCAGCAGTGAATATGGACAGGGGGCCCCGCGCGGCTACACCTTC. Amino acid sequence: CASSEYGQGAPRGYTF.

A few counts support this clone. CDR3 nucleotides: TGCGCCAGCAGCTTCTCCGGTTTCGGGCGCGAGCAGTACTTC. Translating it yields CASSFSGFGREQYF. This chain joins TRBV5-1 and TRBJ2-7, with D unresolved. The CDR3 extends over 14 amino acids. The ends were cut back, 2 bases at V and 6 bases at J, with 15 bases in the middle. CDR1 and CDR2 (germline): SGHRS, YFSETQ.

The chain links TRBV21-1 to TRBJ2-3; the table calls TRBD2, which could not be checked here. TRBV21-1 is tagged as a pseudogene. The CDR3 loop spans 16 amino acids. The CDR3 loop is CASSNVAGEATDTQYF. The CDR3, as DNA: TGTGCCAGCAGCAATGTAGCGGGAGAGGCCACAGATACGCAGTATTTT.

DNA of the CDR3: TGTGCCTGGAGTACGGACAGGTTGAATTCACCCCTCCACTTT. Encoded protein: CAWSTDRLNSPLHF. The chain uses TRBV30 and TRBJ1-6; 7 bases are shared with TRBD1. The ends lost 2 bases at V and 7 bases at J; junction bases unmatched: 5. Per germline, CDR1 GTSNPN and CDR2 SVGIG (reference sequence). The CDR3 is 14 amino acids.

The chain uses TRBV28 and TRBJ2-7, with D perhaps TRBD1 (6 bases). Germline CDR1 reads MDHEN; CDR2 reads SYDVKM. V lost 5 bases to trimming and J lost 1 base, with 12 bases between them. The length of the CDR3 is 14 residues. The CDR3 loop is CASSLPQGSYEQYF. In DNA, the CDR3 is TGTGCCAGCAGTCTCCCCCAGGGGTCCTACGAGCAGTACTTC. Full variable domain (outside the CDR3, taken from reference TRBV28 and TRBJ2-7): DVKVTQSSRYLVKRTGEKVFLECVQDMDHENMFWYRQDPGLGLRLIYFSYDVKMKEKGDIPEGYSVSREKKERFSLILESASTNQTSMYLCASSLPQGSYEQYFGPGTRLTVT.

The chain couples TRBV7-2 to TRBJ2-5; 8 nucleotides agree with TRBD1. V lost 5 bases to trimming and J lost 5 bases; unmatched junction nucleotides: 7. CDR1 is SGHTA, CDR2 FQGNSA, per germline. The CDR3 is 14 amino acids. The CDR3 loop is CASSGSGQVETQYF. CDR3 sequence (DNA): TGTGCCAGCAGCGGCTCGGGACAGGTGGAGACCCAGTACTTC.

This clone came up once. In DNA, the CDR3 is TGTGCCAGCAGTTTACAAGGACACTCATACAATGAGCAGTTCTTC. As protein: CASSLQGHSYNEQFF. The rearrangement links TRBV27 to TRBJ2-1; possible D gene TRBD1, 5 bases. The V and J ends lost 2 bases and 4 bases respectively, with 12 bases between them. The CDR3 contains 15 residues. CDR1 is MNHEY, CDR2 SMNVEV, per germline (reference sequence).

This clone showed up just once. Other DNA sequences in this sample translate to the same CDR3. The chain couples TRBV6-6 to TRBJ1-1; TRBD1 agrees at 7 bases. The CDR3 consists of 14 residues. Germline loops: CDR1 MNHNY, CDR2 SVGAGI (reference sequence). With 2 bases clipped from V and 1 base from J, the junction kept 1 base outside the gene matches. The CDR3, as DNA: TGTGCCAGCAGTTACGGGACAGCGAACACTGAAGCTTTCTTT. Its translation: CASSYGTANTEAFF.

The CDR3 DNA sequence: TGTGCCAGCAGCTTAGGTACTATAGATACGCAGTATTTT. Its protein is CASSLGTIDTQYF. This chain joins TRBV7-2 and TRBJ2-3, with no clear D. This CDR3 region has 13 residues. The germline gives CDR1 SGHTA, CDR2 FQGNSA. Trimming cost V 1 base and J 5 bases, with 7 bases left between them.

The chain carries TRBV5-5 and TRBJ2-7; tentatively, D is TRBD2 (5 bases). Trimming shortened V by 6 bases and J by 6 bases, and 16 bases separated the two germline ends. Germline CDR1 SGHKS, CDR2 YYEKEE (reference sequence). CDR3 size: 13 residues. The chain's CDR3 is CASNRRGSGEQYF. As DNA, the CDR3 is TGTGCCAGCAACCGACGCGGGTCTGGCGAGCAGTACTTC.

The chain joins TRBV5-1 to TRBJ2-5, with 9 positions matching TRBD2. Unmatched junction bases numbered 3, after V lost 1 base and J lost 2 bases. The germline CDR1 and CDR2 sequences are SGHRS and YFSETQ. This CDR3 has 15 residues. CDR3 region: CASSLSSGAQETQYF. The CDR3 DNA reads TGCGCCAGCAGCTTGTCTAGCGGGGCGCAAGAGACCCAGTACTTC.